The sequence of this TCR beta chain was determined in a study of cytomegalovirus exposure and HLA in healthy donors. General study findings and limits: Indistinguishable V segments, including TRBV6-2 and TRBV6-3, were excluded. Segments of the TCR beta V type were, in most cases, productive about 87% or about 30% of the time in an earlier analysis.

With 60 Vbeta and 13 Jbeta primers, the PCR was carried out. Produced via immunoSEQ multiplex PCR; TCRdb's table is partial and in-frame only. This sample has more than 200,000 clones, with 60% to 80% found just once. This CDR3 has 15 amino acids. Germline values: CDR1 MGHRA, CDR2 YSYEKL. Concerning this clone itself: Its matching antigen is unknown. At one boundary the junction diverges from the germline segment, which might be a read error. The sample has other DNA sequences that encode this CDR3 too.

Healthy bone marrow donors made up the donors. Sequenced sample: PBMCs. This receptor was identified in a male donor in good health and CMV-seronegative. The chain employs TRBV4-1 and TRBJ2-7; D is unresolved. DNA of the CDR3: TGCGCCAGCAGCCAAGATCCTGCAGGAACCTACGAGCAGTACTTT. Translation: CASSQDPAGTYEQYF.